This TCR beta chain originates from a study of blood T cell repertoires in COVID-19. After removal of 4 bases from V and 5 bases from J, the junction contained 4 bases not matched to a gene. The CDR3 consists of 13 residues. Germline CDR1 is SGHRS and CDR2 is YFSETQ. TCRdb's copy holds only in-frame clones and misses some; the assay was immunoSEQ multiplex PCR. The repertoire holds 200,000 to 300,000 clones, with 92% as singletons. The genes are TRBV5-1 and TRBJ1-2; TRBD1 agrees at 8 bases. This TCR was recovered from a man between 25 and 39 years old with COVID-19, enrolled during active disease. Sequencing input: peripheral blood. CDR3 protein: CASSADRAYGYTF. CDR3 sequence (DNA): TGCGCCAGCAGCGCGGACAGGGCGTATGGCTACACCTTC.